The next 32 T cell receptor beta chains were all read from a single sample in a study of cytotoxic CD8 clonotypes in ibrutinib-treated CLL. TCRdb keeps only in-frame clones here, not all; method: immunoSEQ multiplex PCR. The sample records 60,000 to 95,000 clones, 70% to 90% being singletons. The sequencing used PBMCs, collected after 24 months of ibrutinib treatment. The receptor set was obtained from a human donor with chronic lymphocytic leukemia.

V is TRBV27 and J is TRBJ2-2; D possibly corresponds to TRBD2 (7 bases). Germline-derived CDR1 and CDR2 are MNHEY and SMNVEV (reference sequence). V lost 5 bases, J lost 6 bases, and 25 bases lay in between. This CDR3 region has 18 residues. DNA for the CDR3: TGTGCCAGCAGTAACAGGGTTGTTGCGGGAGAACTCCCCGGGGAGCTGTTTTTT. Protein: CASSNRVVAGELPGELFF.

The CDR3 DNA reads TGTGCCAGCAGTTACTCGAAAGGGAGGCTAGCTTTCTTT. It yields the protein CASSYSKGRLAFF. The chain links TRBV6-5 to TRBJ1-1; D unresolved. CDR1 is MNHEY and CDR2 is SVGAGI in the germline V gene. The CDR3 spans 13 residues. Trimming removed 0 bases at V and 10 bases at J, with 12 bases between.

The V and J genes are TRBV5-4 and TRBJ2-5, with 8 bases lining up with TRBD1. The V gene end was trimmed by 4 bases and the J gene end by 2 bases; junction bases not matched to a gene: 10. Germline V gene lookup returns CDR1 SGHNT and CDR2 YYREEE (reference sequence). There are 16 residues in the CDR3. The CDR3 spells CASSPQGHRGQETQYF. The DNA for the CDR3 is TGTGCCAGCAGCCCTCAGGGGCACAGGGGGCAAGAGACCCAGTACTTC.

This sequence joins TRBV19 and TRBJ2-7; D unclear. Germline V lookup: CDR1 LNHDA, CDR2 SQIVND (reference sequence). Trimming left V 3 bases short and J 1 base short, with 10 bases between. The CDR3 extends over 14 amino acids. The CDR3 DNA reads TGTGCCAGTAGTATTAGAAGTCCTTCCTACGAGCAGTACTTC. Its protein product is CASSIRSPSYEQYF.

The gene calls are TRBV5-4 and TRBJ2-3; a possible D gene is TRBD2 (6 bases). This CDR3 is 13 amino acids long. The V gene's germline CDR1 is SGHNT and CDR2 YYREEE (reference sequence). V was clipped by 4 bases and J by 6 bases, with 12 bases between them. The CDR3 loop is CASSLSGGDTQYF. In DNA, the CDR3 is TGTGCCAGCAGCCTAAGCGGAGGGGATACGCAGTATTTT.

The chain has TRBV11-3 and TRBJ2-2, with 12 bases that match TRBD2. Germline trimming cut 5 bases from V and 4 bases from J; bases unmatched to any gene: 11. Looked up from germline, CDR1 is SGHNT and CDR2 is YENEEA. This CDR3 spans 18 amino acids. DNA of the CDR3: TGTGCCAGCAGCCGAAGGGCAGGACTAGCGGGAAGCACCGGGGAGCTGTTTTTT. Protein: CASSRRAGLAGSTGELFF.

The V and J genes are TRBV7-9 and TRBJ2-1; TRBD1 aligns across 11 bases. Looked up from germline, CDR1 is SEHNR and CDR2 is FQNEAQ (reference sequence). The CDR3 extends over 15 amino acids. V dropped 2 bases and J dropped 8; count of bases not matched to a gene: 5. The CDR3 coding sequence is TGTGCCAGCAGCTTAATCGGACAGGGGGCAGATGAGCAGTTCTTC. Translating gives CASSLIGQGADEQFF. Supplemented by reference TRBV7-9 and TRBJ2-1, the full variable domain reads DTGVSQNPRHKITKRGQNVTFRCDPISEHNRLYWYRQTLGQGPEFLTYFQNEAQLEKSRLLSDRFSAERPKGSFSTLEIQRTEQGDSAMYLCASSLIGQGADEQFFGPGTRLTVL.

CDR3 nucleotide sequence: TGTGCCTGGGGACAGGGGGCTTTCAACGAGCAGTACTTC. This gives the protein CAWGQGAFNEQYF. V usage is TRBV30 and J usage is TRBJ2-5, with TRBD1 matching over 11 bases. The J call may be in error: the DNA end matches TRBJ2-7 better. The CDR3 has 13 residues. Germline CDR1 and CDR2: GTSNPN and SVGIG (reference sequence).

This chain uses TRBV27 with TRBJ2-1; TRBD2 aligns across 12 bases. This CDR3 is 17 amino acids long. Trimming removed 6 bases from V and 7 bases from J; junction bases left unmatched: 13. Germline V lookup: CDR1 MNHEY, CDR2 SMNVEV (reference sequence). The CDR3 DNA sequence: TGTGCCAGCAGATCCCTATGGGAACTAGCGGGAGGAAATGAGCAGTTCTTC. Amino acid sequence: CASRSLWELAGGNEQFF.

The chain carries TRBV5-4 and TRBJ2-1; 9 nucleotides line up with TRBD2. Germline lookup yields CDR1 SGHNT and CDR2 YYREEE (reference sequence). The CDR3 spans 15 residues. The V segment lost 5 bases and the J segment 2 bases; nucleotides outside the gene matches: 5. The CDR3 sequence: CASSYTSGPYNEQFF. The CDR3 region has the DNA TGTGCCAGCAGTTATACTAGCGGGCCCTACAATGAGCAGTTCTTC.

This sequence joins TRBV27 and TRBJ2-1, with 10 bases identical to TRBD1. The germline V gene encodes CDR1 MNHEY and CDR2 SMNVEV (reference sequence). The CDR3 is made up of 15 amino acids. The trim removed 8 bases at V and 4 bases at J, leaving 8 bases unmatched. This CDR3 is CASSLRQGAYNEQFF. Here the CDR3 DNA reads TGTGCCAGCTCCCTTCGACAGGGGGCTTACAATGAGCAGTTCTTC.

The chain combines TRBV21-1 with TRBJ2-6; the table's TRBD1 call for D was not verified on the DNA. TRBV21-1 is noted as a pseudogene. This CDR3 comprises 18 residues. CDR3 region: CASSNGWQGAAGANVLTF. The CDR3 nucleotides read TGTGCCAGCAGCAATGGGTGGCAGGGGGCTGCTGGGGCCAACGTCCTGACTTTC.

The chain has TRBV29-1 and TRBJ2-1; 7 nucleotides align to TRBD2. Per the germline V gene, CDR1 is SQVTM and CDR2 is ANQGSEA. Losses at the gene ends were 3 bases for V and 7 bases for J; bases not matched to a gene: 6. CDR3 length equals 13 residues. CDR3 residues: CSVEGGSSNEQFF. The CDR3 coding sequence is TGCAGCGTTGAGGGCGGGAGCTCGAATGAGCAGTTCTTC.

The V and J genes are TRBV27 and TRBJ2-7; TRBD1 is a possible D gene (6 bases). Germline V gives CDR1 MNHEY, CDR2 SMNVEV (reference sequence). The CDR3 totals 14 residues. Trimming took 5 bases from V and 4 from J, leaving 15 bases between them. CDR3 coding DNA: TGTGCCAGCAGTCCCCAGGGGATTCTTTACGAGCAGTACTTC. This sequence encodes CASSPQGILYEQYF.

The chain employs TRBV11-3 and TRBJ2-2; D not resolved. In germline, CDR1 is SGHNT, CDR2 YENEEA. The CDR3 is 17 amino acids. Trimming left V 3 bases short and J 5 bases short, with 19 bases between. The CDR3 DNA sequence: TGTGCCAGCAGCTTGCCCTCGGGTCGAGGTGGGACCGGGGAGCTGTTTTTT. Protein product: CASSLPSGRGGTGELFF.

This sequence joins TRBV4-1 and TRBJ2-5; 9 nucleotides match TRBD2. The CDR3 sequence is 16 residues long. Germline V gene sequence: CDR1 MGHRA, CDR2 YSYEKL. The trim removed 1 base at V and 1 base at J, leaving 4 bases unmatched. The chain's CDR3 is CASSQGRLAAQETQYF. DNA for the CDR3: TGCGCCAGCAGCCAAGGGAGACTAGCGGCCCAAGAGACCCAGTACTTC.

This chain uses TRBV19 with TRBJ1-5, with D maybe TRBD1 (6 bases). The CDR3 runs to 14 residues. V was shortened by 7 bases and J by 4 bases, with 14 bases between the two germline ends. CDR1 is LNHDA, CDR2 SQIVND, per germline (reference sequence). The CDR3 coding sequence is TGTGCCAGTACGGCTTGGGGGCGGAATCAGCCCCAGCATTTT. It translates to CASTAWGRNQPQHF. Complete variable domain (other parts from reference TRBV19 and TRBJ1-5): DGGITQSPKYLFRKEGQNVTLSCEQNLNHDAMYWYRQDPGQGLRLIYYSQIVNDFQKGDIAEGYSVSREKKESFPLTVTSAQKNPTAFYLCASTAWGRNQPQHFGDGTRLSIL.

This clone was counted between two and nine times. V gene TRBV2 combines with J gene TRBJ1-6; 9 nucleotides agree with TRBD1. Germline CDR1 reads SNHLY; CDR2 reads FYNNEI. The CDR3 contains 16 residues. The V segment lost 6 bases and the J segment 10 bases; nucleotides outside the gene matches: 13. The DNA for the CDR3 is TGTGCCAGCAGGAATACAACAGGGGGCGCCGCGTCACCCCTCCACTTT. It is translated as CASRNTTGGAASPLHF.

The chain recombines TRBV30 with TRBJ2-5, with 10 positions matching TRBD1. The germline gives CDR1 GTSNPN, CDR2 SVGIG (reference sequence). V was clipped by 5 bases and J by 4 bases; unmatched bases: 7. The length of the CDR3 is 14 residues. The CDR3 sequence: CAWRRQGAIETQYF. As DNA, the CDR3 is TGTGCCTGGCGACGACAGGGGGCAATAGAGACCCAGTACTTC. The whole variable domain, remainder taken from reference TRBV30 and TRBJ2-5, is SQTIHQWPATLVQPVGSPLSLECTVEGTSNPNLYWYRQAAGRGLQLLFYSVGIGQISSEVPQNLSASRPQDRQFILSSKKLLLSDSGFYLCAWRRQGAIETQYFGPGTRLLVL.

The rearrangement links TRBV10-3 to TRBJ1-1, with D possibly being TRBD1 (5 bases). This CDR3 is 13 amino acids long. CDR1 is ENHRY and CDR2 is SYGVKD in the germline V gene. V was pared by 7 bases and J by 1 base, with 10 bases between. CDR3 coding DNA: TGTGCCATCAAGGCTGGGGGGAACACTGAAGCTTTCTTT. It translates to CAIKAGGNTEAFF.

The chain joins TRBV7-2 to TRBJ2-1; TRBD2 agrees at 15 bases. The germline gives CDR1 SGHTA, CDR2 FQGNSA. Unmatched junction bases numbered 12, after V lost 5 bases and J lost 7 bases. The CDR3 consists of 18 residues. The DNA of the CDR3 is TGTGCCAGCAGCCCCGGACTAGCGGGAGGGCTCGGTTGGAATGAGCAGTTCTTC. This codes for CASSPGLAGGLGWNEQFF.

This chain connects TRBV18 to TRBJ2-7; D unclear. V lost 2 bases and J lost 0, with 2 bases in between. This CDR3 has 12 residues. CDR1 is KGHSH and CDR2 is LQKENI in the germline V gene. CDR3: CASSPGSYEQYF. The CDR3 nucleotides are TGTGCCAGCTCACCAGGCTCCTACGAGCAGTACTTC.

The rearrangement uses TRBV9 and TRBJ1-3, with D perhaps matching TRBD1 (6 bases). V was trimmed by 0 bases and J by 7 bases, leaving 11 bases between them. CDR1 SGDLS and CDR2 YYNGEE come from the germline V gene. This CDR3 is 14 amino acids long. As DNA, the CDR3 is TGTGCCAGCAGCGTAGGTGCAGGGGTGAACACCATATATTTT. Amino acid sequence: CASSVGAGVNTIYF.

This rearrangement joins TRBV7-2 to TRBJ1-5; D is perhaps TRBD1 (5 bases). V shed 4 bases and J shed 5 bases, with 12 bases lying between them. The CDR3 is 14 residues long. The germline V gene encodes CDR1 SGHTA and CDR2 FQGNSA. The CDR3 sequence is CASSWNLGDQPQHF. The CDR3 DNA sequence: TGTGCCAGCAGCTGGAACTTGGGGGATCAGCCCCAGCATTTT.

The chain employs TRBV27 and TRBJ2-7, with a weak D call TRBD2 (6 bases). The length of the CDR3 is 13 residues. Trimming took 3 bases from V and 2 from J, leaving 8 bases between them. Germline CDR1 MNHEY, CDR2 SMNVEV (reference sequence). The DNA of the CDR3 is TGTGCCAGCAGTTTTAGCGGTCCCTACGAGCAGTACTTC. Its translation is CASSFSGPYEQYF.

The CDR3 DNA reads TGTGCCAGCAGCCGGATTGGGCAGCCCCAGCATTTT. It specifies CASSRIGQPQHF. This chain connects TRBV7-2 to TRBJ1-5; D gene unclear. The length of the CDR3 is 12 residues. V lost 5 bases, J lost 7 bases, and 9 bases lay in between. Germline values: CDR1 SGHTA, CDR2 FQGNSA.

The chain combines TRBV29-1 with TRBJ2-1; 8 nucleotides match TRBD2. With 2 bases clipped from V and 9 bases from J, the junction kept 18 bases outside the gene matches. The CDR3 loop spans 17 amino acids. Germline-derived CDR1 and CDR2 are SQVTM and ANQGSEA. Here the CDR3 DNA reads TGCAGCGTTGAAAACGCGGTATGGCTAGCGGGTAGCGGTGAGCAGTTCTTC. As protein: CSVENAVWLAGSGEQFF.

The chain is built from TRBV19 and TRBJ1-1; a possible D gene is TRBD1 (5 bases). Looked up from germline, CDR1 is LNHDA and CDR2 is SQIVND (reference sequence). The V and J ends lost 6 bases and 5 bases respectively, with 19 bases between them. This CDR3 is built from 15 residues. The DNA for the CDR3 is TGTGCCAGTAGCCCAGGACATTTTCGGGCGACTGAAGCTTTCTTT. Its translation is CASSPGHFRATEAFF.

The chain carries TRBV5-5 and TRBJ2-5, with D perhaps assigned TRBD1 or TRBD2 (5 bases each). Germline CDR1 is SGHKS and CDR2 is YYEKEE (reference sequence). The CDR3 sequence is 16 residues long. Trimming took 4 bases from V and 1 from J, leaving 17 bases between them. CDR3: CASSPKGPTIQETQYF. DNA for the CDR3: TGTGCCAGCAGCCCCAAGGGACCGACAATCCAAGAGACCCAGTACTTC.

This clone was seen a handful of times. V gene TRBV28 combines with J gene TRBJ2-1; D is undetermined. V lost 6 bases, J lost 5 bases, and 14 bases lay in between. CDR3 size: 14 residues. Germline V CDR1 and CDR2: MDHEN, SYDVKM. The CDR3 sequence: CASSTVSWNNEQFF. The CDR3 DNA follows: TGTGCCAGCAGCACCGTATCTTGGAACAATGAGCAGTTCTTC.

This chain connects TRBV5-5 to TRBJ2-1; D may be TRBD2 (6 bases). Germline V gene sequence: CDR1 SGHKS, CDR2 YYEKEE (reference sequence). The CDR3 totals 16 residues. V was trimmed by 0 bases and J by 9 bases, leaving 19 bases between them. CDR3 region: CASSLAPTRRETEQFF. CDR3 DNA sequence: TGTGCCAGCAGCTTGGCCCCCACGCGTCGGGAGACTGAGCAGTTCTTC.

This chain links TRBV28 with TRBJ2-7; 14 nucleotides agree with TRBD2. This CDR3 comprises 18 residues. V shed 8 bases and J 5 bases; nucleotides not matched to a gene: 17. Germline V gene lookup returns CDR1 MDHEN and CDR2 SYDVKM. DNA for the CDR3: TGTGCCAGCGAATCGCGGACTAGCGGGAGGACACGGGTTGACGAGCAGTACTTC. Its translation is CASESRTSGRTRVDEQYF. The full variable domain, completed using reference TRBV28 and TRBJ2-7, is DVKVTQSSRYLVKRTGEKVFLECVQDMDHENMFWYRQDPGLGLRLIYFSYDVKMKEKGDIPEGYSVSREKKERFSLILESASTNQTSMYLCASESRTSGRTRVDEQYFGPGTRLTVT.